This T cell receptor beta chain was captured in a study of preoperative IRX-2 immunotherapy in early breast cancer. V was pared by 6 bases and J by 2 bases, with 12 bases of the junction left unmatched. CDR1 is KGHSH and CDR2 is LQKENI in the germline V gene. The CDR3 is 16 residues long. Stated treatment: preoperative locoregional IRX-2 cytokine immunotherapy. Preoperative locoregional IRX-2 cytokine immunotherapy was tested in the phase Ib source study. Assay used: immunoSEQ multiplex PCR; TCRdb lists only in-frame clones, some missing. The data show thousands of clones, approximately 80% seen once.

This rearrangement joins TRBV18 to TRBJ1-1; 7 bases are shared with TRBD1. This receptor was identified in a human donor with breast cancer. The input for sequencing was tumor tissue, taken after IRX-2 immunotherapy. This CDR3 reads CASSQLQGRVNTEAFF. The CDR3 DNA reads TGTGCCAGCTCGCAATTACAGGGGCGGGTAAACACTGAAGCTTTCTTT. The complete variable domain, with remaining parts taken from reference TRBV18 and TRBJ1-1, reads NAGVMQNPRHLVRRRGQEARLRCSPMKGHSHVYWYRQLPEEGLKFMVYLQKENIIDESGMPKERFSAEFPKEGPSILRIQQVVRGDSAAYFCASSQLQGRVNTEAFFGQGTRLTVV.